The present TCR beta chain was sequenced within a study of blood T cell repertoires in COVID-19. After removal of 4 bases from V and 4 bases from J, the junction contained 3 bases not matched to a gene. Germline V gene sequence: CDR1 SGHDN, CDR2 FVKESK. The CDR3 spans 14 residues. Profiling relied on immunoSEQ multiplex PCR, and the TCRdb table lists in-frame clones only, not all of them. The repertoire holds approximately 190,000 clones, with 70% to 90% as singletons. The TCR comes from a man older than 75 with acute or convalescent COVID-19. V usage is TRBV14 and J usage is TRBJ1-4; 7 nucleotides match TRBD1. The sequencing input was peripheral blood. For the CDR3, the DNA is TGTGCCAGCAGCCCGGGACAGAATAATGAAAAACTGTTTTTT. Translated: CASSPGQNNEKLFF. The full variable domain, its missing parts supplied by reference TRBV14 and TRBJ1-4, is EAGVTQFPSHSVIEKGQTVTLRCDPISGHDNLYWYRRVMGKEIKFLLHFVKESKQDESGMPNNRFLAERTGGTYSTLKVQPAELEDSGVYFCASSPGQNNEKLFFGSGTQLSVL.